Below, 21 T cell receptor beta chains from the same sample are listed, as sequenced in a study of T cell responses to AZD1222 COVID-19 vaccine. Assay: immunoSEQ multiplex PCR; the TCRdb copy retains only in-frame clones and omits some. Of about 86,000 clones listed, approximately 85% are singletons. Sequenced material: peripheral blood, taken on day 0 of AZD1222 vaccination. Source of these receptors: an adult in good health.

V gene TRBV5-4 combines with J gene TRBJ2-3; D might be TRBD1 (5 bases). Germline CDR1 reads SGHNT; CDR2 reads YYREEE (reference sequence). Trimming took 3 bases from V and 2 from J, leaving 16 bases between them. The CDR3 length is 16 residues. The CDR3 spells CASSWGGSRHTDTQYF. The CDR3 DNA sequence: TGTGCCAGCAGCTGGGGCGGAAGTCGGCACACAGATACGCAGTATTTT.

The chain combines TRBV6-5 with TRBJ1-5; possible D gene TRBD1, 6 bases. Trimming left V 5 bases short and J 5 bases short, with 13 bases between. CDR1 MNHEY and CDR2 SVGAGI come from the germline V gene. This CDR3 is 14 amino acids long. CDR3 protein: CASSLQGWDQPQHF. The DNA for the CDR3 is TGTGCCAGCAGTCTACAGGGATGGGATCAGCCCCAGCATTTT.

There are a few counts of this clone. This rearrangement joins TRBV5-4 to TRBJ2-1; D gene ambiguous. The germline V and J ends were trimmed by 2 bases and 6 bases, with 9 bases remaining between them. The length of the CDR3 is 13 residues. CDR1 and CDR2 (germline): SGHNT, YYREEE (reference sequence). The CDR3 loop is CASSFWTLNEQFF. The CDR3 bases are TGTGCCAGCAGCTTTTGGACCCTCAATGAGCAGTTCTTC.

The chain joins TRBV4-1 to TRBJ2-3; D is perhaps TRBD2 (5 bases). V gave up 4 bases and J gave up 2 bases, with 16 bases separating them. The length of the CDR3 is 16 residues. Germline lookup yields CDR1 MGHRA and CDR2 YSYEKL. The CDR3 region is CASSPRVPADTDTQYF. CDR3 in DNA: TGCGCCAGCAGCCCCCGGGTACCAGCGGACACAGATACGCAGTATTTT.

The chain is built from TRBV24-1 and TRBJ2-3; D remains ambiguous. The V end lost 7 bases, the J end lost 1 base, and 5 bases lay between the germline ends. Per the germline V gene, CDR1 is KGHDR and CDR2 is SFDVKD. The length of the CDR3 is 12 residues. The CDR3 protein is CATSAGTDTQYF. CDR3 in DNA: TGTGCCACCAGCGCGGGCACAGATACGCAGTATTTT.

In this sample, this clone turned up once. The chain recombines TRBV10-1 with TRBJ1-6; D possibly corresponds to TRBD1 (5 bases). Germline CDR1 reads WNHNN; CDR2 reads SYGVQD (reference sequence). V gave up 8 bases and J gave up 9 bases, with 20 bases separating them. The CDR3 totals 15 residues. CDR3 bases: TGCGCCAGCTTCCCCCGATGGGGGTACCCTTCACCCCTCCACTTT. Amino acid sequence: CASFPRWGYPSPLHF.

The chain joins TRBV20-1 to TRBJ2-5; 11 nucleotides line up with TRBD2. Germline CDR1 is DFQATT and CDR2 is SNEGSKA (reference sequence). J gave up 5 bases and V 3 bases, and 8 bases lay outside the gene matches. The CDR3 sequence is 15 residues long. The CDR3 loop reads CSASDSGRASETQYF. The DNA for the CDR3 is TGCAGTGCTAGTGATAGCGGGAGGGCCTCGGAGACCCAGTACTTC.

The rearrangement links TRBV7-9 to TRBJ1-4; D may be TRBD1 (5 bases). Germline values: CDR1 SEHNR, CDR2 FQNEAQ (reference sequence). There are 15 residues in the CDR3. The V end lost 4 bases, the J end lost 7 bases, and 16 bases lay between the germline ends. In DNA, the CDR3 is TGTGCCAGCAGCTCGAACCAGGACATACCTGAAAAACTGTTTTTT. This encodes CASSSNQDIPEKLFF.

This chain uses TRBV25-1 with TRBJ2-4; D possibly corresponds to TRBD1 (7 bases). V was cut by 3 bases and J by 1 base, with 10 bases left in between. The CDR3 runs 15 residues. Germline CDR1 is MGHDK and CDR2 is SYGVNS. The CDR3 sequence: CASSESGGAKNIQYF. CDR3 nucleotides: TGTGCCAGCAGTGAGTCAGGGGGGGCCAAAAACATTCAGTACTTC.

The chain has TRBV12-3 or TRBV12-4 and TRBJ1-3; no clear D gene. The CDR3 runs to 12 residues. Trimming removed 6 bases from V and 4 bases from J, with 7 bases in between. Written as DNA, the CDR3 is TGTGCCAGCAGGAAAACGGGAAACACCATATATTTT. The encoded protein is CASRKTGNTIYF.

This clone occurred once. The chain recombines TRBV7-2 with TRBJ2-7, with 8 positions matching TRBD2. Germline values: CDR1 SGHTA, CDR2 FQGNSA. The CDR3 length is 15 residues. With 9 bases clipped from V and 3 bases from J, the junction kept 13 bases outside the gene matches. CDR3: CASHRGAGGNYEQYF. The CDR3 DNA is TGTGCCAGTCACCGGGGGGCGGGAGGCAACTACGAGCAGTACTTC.

The chain recombines TRBV11-2 with TRBJ1-4; 9 nucleotides align to TRBD1. V trimming: 3 bases; J trimming: 7 bases; junction bases outside the gene matches: 3. This CDR3 has 14 amino acids. CDR1 and CDR2 from the germline V gene are SGHAT and FQNNGV. CDR3 nucleotide sequence: TGTGCCAGCAGCTTCGACAGGGGGAGTGAAAAACTGTTTTTT. It encodes CASSFDRGSEKLFF.

This clone occurred a few times. The V and J genes are TRBV11-1 and TRBJ2-3; D unclear. The length of the CDR3 is 16 residues. Germline-derived CDR1 and CDR2 are SGHAT and FQDESV (reference sequence). Between the trimmed V and J ends, which lost 8 bases and 6 bases, there was a span of 24 bases. Written as DNA, the CDR3 is TGTGCCAGCGGAGCTCGATCGGCCACTCTCGGGGATACGCAGTATTTT. Translating it yields CASGARSATLGDTQYF.

The rearrangement uses TRBV3-1 (or the pseudogene TRBV3-2) and TRBJ2-7; 8 bases fit TRBD1. CDR1 is LGHDT and CDR2 is YNNKEL in the germline V gene (reference sequence). With 4 bases clipped from V and 5 bases from J, the junction kept 19 bases outside the gene matches. CDR3 length equals 18 residues. The CDR3 region has the DNA TGTGCCAGCAGCCCGCCTTTCATACGACAGGGGCCTAGGGACGAGCAGTACTTC. Protein sequence: CASSPPFIRQGPRDEQYF.

This chain uses TRBV11-3 with TRBJ1-1, with a possible D match to TRBD1 (6 bases). V lost 1 base and J lost 6, with 9 bases in between. CDR3 length: 13 residues. CDR1 is SGHNT and CDR2 is YENEEA in the germline V gene. CDR3 in amino acids: CASSLGGGAEAFF. The CDR3 coding sequence is TGTGCCAGCAGCTTAGGGGGGGGCGCTGAAGCTTTCTTT.

CDR3 protein: CASSPAGTGGQTEAFF. The CDR3 DNA reads as TGTGCCAGCAGCCCGGCCGGGACAGGGGGCCAAACTGAAGCTTTCTTT. The gene calls are TRBV5-4 and TRBJ1-1, with TRBD1 matching 12 bases. Germline-derived CDR1 and CDR2 are SGHNT and YYREEE (reference sequence). This CDR3 has 16 amino acids. J lost 5 bases, V lost 4 bases, and 9 bases had no gene match. Filled out from reference TRBV5-4 and TRBJ1-1, the complete variable domain reads ETGVTQSPTHLIKTRGQQVTLRCSSQSGHNTVSWYQQALGQGPQFIFQYYREEENGRGNFPPRFSGLQFPNYSSELNVNALELDDSALYLCASSPAGTGGQTEAFFGQGTRLTVV.

The chain employs TRBV6-1 and TRBJ1-6; a possible D gene is TRBD1 (6 bases). The germline V gene has CDR1 MNHNS and CDR2 SASEGT. Trimming took 2 bases from V and 10 from J, leaving 9 bases between them. The CDR3 is 13 amino acids. The CDR3 DNA sequence: TGTGCCAGCAGTGAAACAGGGACCTCACCCCTCCACTTT. Its translation is CASSETGTSPLHF.

The J gene is TRBJ2-7, the V gene TRBV9; D gene uncertain. Germline V CDR1 and CDR2: SGDLS, YYNGEE. This CDR3 spans 14 amino acids. Trimming stripped 0 bases from V and 3 bases from J, with 10 bases between. DNA of the CDR3: TGTGCCAGCAGCGTAGCTCACAGAGACTACGAGCAGTACTTC. It translates to CASSVAHRDYEQYF.

This clone was recorded once. The genes are TRBV29-1 and TRBJ1-4, with 9 bases matching TRBD1. The CDR3 runs to 13 residues. J was trimmed by 8 bases and V by 4 bases; bases with no gene match: 5. CDR1 is SQVTM, CDR2 ANQGSEA, per germline. Here the CDR3 DNA reads TGCAGCGTTGCGGGACAGGGTACGGAAAAACTGTTTTTT. Residues: CSVAGQGTEKLFF. Full variable domain (outside the CDR3, taken from reference TRBV29-1 and TRBJ1-4): SAVISQKPSRDICQRGTSLTIQCQVDSQVTMMFWYRQQPGQSLTLIATANQGSEATYESGFVIDKFPISRPNLTFSTLTVSNMSPEDSSIYLCSVAGQGTEKLFFGSGTQLSVL.

The CDR3 sequence: CASRHRDRGYNEQFF. CDR3 nucleotide sequence: TGTGCCAGCAGGCACCGGGACAGGGGCTACAATGAGCAGTTCTTC. V and J are TRBV25-1 and TRBJ2-1, with TRBD1 matching 10 bases. The junction had 5 bases not matched to a gene; V was cut back by 6 bases and J by 3 bases. The CDR3 is made up of 15 amino acids. The germline V gene encodes CDR1 MGHDK and CDR2 SYGVNS.

The chain combines TRBV3-1 (or the pseudogene TRBV3-2) with TRBJ2-2; 11 positions match TRBD2. The V segment lost 4 bases and the J segment 7 bases; nucleotides outside the gene matches: 8. The CDR3 covers 16 residues. In germline, CDR1 is LGHDT, CDR2 YNNKEL (reference sequence). Here the CDR3 reads CASSPTSGSFVGELFF. In nucleotides, the CDR3 is TGTGCCAGCAGCCCTACTAGCGGGAGTTTCGTCGGGGAGCTGTTTTTT.